This T cell receptor (beta chain) emerged from a study of blood T cells in healthy people across ages. General study results and limits: Changes seen in expanded clonotypes were possibly confounded by donor CMV status left unknown.

Losses at the gene ends were 2 bases for V and 0 bases for J; bases not matched to a gene: 6. Germline V lookup: CDR1 DFQATT, CDR2 SNEGSKA (reference sequence). The CDR3 is 17 residues long. This clonotype showed up just once. Its matching antigen is unknown. A second roughly 6 to 11 cycle PCR used barcoded and J-beta primers. The authors tagged each cDNA molecule using a template-switch adaptor with 12 random nucleotides. TCRdb analysed the 5' RACE reads with MiXCR anew, one entry per CDR3 protein. The data contain about 1 million distinct CDR3 sequences, almost 25% of them singletons. This sample was also put to use in a study of T cells of mothers and their children. From that second work: Mothers yielded over 8.5 million CDR3 reads, children 3 million to 3.5 million each.

The sequence was collected from a girl aged 2-9 years in good health. Source material: blood. J is TRBJ2-7 and V is TRBV20-1, with 14 bases fitting TRBD2. CDR3 coding DNA: TGCAGTGCTAGAACCTTGACTAGCGGGAGGGACTCCTACGAGCAGTACTTC. Translation gives CSARTLTSGRDSYEQYF.